Following are 3 T cell receptor beta chains from one sample sequenced in a study of persistence of HIV-infected CD4 T cells. Their cognate antigens are unknown. An overlapping HIV-1 Gag peptide pool stimulated these cells at 0.85 to 1 ug/peptide/mL. CD40L-negative CD69-negative CD45RO-high memory CD4+ T cells were sorted as populations depleted of antigen-responding cells. Sequencing used immunoSEQ version 4 in survey mode. Generated by immunoSEQ multiplex PCR, the TCRdb table keeps only in-frame clones and is missing some. The profile shows some 40,000 clones, more than 70% of them singletons. Sequenced material: cultured CD4+ T cells from PBMCs, taken from a patient who received antiretroviral therapy. These receptors originate from an adult with HIV. The donor label of this sample is uncertain.

The chain couples TRBV5-5 to TRBJ1-6; 7 positions agree with TRBD1. Germline V gene data show CDR1 as SGHKS and CDR2 as YYEKEE (reference sequence). CDR3 length equals 15 residues. The J segment lost 8 bases and the V segment lost 0 bases, leaving 5 bases of the junction unmatched. The CDR3 region is CASSLAQGTYSPLHF. As DNA, the CDR3 is TGTGCCAGCAGCTTGGCACAGGGGACTTATTCACCCCTCCACTTT.

In nucleotides, the CDR3 is TGTGCCAGCAGCGTAGAGTTCCCGACAGGGCCCGGGGGCACAGATACGCAGTATTTT. Its translation: CASSVEFPTGPGGTDTQYF. The V and J genes are TRBV9 and TRBJ2-3; TRBD1 aligns across 7 bases. J was trimmed by 1 base and V by 0 bases; bases with no gene match: 14. The CDR3 sequence is 19 residues long. Germline values: CDR1 SGDLS, CDR2 YYNGEE.

This clone was picked up one time. The V call is TRBV18, the J call TRBJ2-1; 9 positions match TRBD2. The CDR3 runs to 16 residues. The germline V gene encodes CDR1 KGHSH and CDR2 LQKENI. Trimming took 3 bases from V and 6 from J; bases not matched to a gene: 9. The CDR3 sequence: CASSPPTGGGANEQFF. CDR3 nucleotide sequence: TGTGCCAGCTCACCCCCAACGGGCGGGGGGGCCAATGAGCAGTTCTTC. Together with reference TRBV18 and TRBJ2-1, the CDR3 gives the full variable domain: NAGVMQNPRHLVRRRGQEARLRCSPMKGHSHVYWYRQLPEEGLKFMVYLQKENIIDESGMPKERFSAEFPKEGPSILRIQQVVRGDSAAYFCASSPPTGGGANEQFFGPGTRLTVL.